One and the same sample provided the 13 T cell receptor beta chains below, sequenced in a study of T cell repertoires in urothelial bladder cancer. Here immunoSEQ multiplex PCR was the method, and the copy in TCRdb shows in-frame clones only, minus some. There are approximately 11,000 clones in the sample; under 70% occur only once, and roughly 6.4% lies in the top ten. Specimen: tumor-infiltrating cells from bladder cancer. Receptor source: a human donor with a benign inflammatory bladder lesion.

A few counts support this clone. This CDR3 reads CASSRTGPLNTEAFF. Here the CDR3 DNA reads TGTGCCAGTAGTAGGACAGGGCCCTTGAACACTGAAGCTTTCTTT. The chain joins TRBV19 to TRBJ1-1, with TRBD1 matching over 8 bases. Germline V CDR1 and CDR2: LNHDA, SQIVND (reference sequence). The CDR3 contains 15 residues. The ends lost 4 bases at V and 0 bases at J; junction bases unmatched: 4. The full variable domain, rest sourced from reference TRBV19 and TRBJ1-1, is DGGITQSPKYLFRKEGQNVTLSCEQNLNHDAMYWYRQDPGQGLRLIYYSQIVNDFQKGDIAEGYSVSREKKESFPLTVTSAQKNPTAFYLCASSRTGPLNTEAFFGQGTRLTVV.

J is TRBJ2-3 and V is TRBV11-2; 9 bases agree with TRBD2. This CDR3 has 16 residues. CDR1 is SGHAT, CDR2 FQNNGV, per germline. Trimming cost V 5 bases and J 1 base; bases outside gene matches: 7. The CDR3 DNA reads as TGTGCCAGCAGCCCAATAGCGGGGGCCCGCACAGATACGCAGTATTTT. It is translated as CASSPIAGARTDTQYF.

This clone was detected once. The chain has TRBV5-6 and TRBJ1-2, with D perhaps TRBD1 (6 bases). The V gene lost 1 base and the J gene lost 6 bases, with 10 bases spanning the gap. The CDR3 is 13 residues long. Per germline, CDR1 SGHDT and CDR2 YYEEEE. CDR3 DNA sequence: TGTGCCAGCAGCTTGAGGGGGAGAGATGGCTACACCTTC. This gives the protein CASSLRGRDGYTF.

The chain couples TRBV7-9 to TRBJ1-2; 7 nucleotides align to TRBD1. The CDR3 runs 16 residues. The junction had 7 bases not matched to a gene; V was cut back by 0 bases and J by 3 bases. The germline V gene has CDR1 SEHNR and CDR2 FQNEAQ (reference sequence). CDR3 coding DNA: TGTGCCAGCAGCTTAGCCTACGCCGACAGGGACTATGGCTACACCTTC. It specifies CASSLAYADRDYGYTF.

This clone was seen only a few times. The chain is built from TRBV27 and TRBJ1-2; no firm D call. V gave up 6 bases and J gave up 3 bases, with 11 bases separating them. The CDR3 is 13 amino acids. Germline CDR1 and CDR2: MNHEY and SMNVEV (reference sequence). DNA of the CDR3: TGTGCCAGCAGGGAGGACGGAGACTATGGCTACACCTTC. As protein: CASREDGDYGYTF.

The chain has TRBV27 and TRBJ1-6, with unresolved D. The V gene's germline CDR1 is MNHEY and CDR2 SMNVEV (reference sequence). The V end was cut by 5 bases, the J end by 0 bases, with 2 bases between. The CDR3 runs 13 residues. Here the CDR3 DNA reads TGTGCCAGCAGTAGCTCCTATAATTCACCCCTCCACTTT. Amino acids: CASSSSYNSPLHF.

V and J are TRBV10-2 and TRBJ1-2; tentative D call: TRBD1 (5 bases). V was trimmed by 7 bases and J by 1 base, leaving 10 bases between them. The CDR3 loop spans 13 amino acids. CDR1 is WSHSY, CDR2 SAAADI, per germline. In nucleotides, the CDR3 is TGCGCCAGCACAGGAGACAGTAACTATGGCTACACCTTC. Its protein product is CASTGDSNYGYTF.

This clone showed up just a few times. V gene TRBV30 combines with J gene TRBJ1-4; D gene unclear. The germline V gene encodes CDR1 GTSNPN and CDR2 SVGIG (reference sequence). The CDR3 totals 13 residues. V lost 4 bases and J lost 7, with 13 bases in between. The CDR3 protein is CAWTRSFGEKLFF. CDR3 in DNA: TGTGCCTGGACGCGGAGTTTTGGTGAAAAACTGTTTTTT.

The chain couples TRBV4-1 to TRBJ2-2, with unresolved D. Looked up from germline, CDR1 is MGHRA and CDR2 is YSYEKL. This CDR3 is built from 15 residues. The V end was cut by 4 bases, the J end by 7 bases, with 16 bases between. DNA for the CDR3: TGCGCCAGCAGCCGCACTGGCCTCTGGAGCGGGGAGCTGTTTTTT. This encodes CASSRTGLWSGELFF.

The rearrangement joins TRBV9 to TRBJ2-7; D gene uncertain. Deletions cut 4 bases from V and 1 base from J, with 15 bases between. This CDR3 is 15 amino acids long. Germline V gene data show CDR1 as SGDLS and CDR2 as YYNGEE. CDR3 coding DNA: TGTGCCAGCAGCACCGGGCCCGAGAAGTCCTACGAGCAGTACTTC. It is translated as CASSTGPEKSYEQYF.

The rearrangement joins TRBV20-1 to TRBJ1-1; TRBD1 agrees at 8 bases. The V gene end was trimmed by 8 bases and the J gene end by 3 bases; junction bases not matched to a gene: 2. Germline lookup yields CDR1 DFQATT and CDR2 SNEGSKA (reference sequence). The CDR3 is 11 residues long. This CDR3 is CSPRGHTEAFF. DNA for the CDR3: TGCAGTCCCAGGGGGCACACTGAAGCTTTCTTT.

V gene TRBV27 combines with J gene TRBJ2-7, with D perhaps TRBD1 (6 bases). The CDR3 has 13 residues. Germline V gives CDR1 MNHEY, CDR2 SMNVEV (reference sequence). Trimming left V 8 bases short and J 6 bases short, with 17 bases between. The CDR3 nucleotides read TGTGCCAGCGGCCCTCTACAGGGTATCGAGCAGTACTTC. It codes for CASGPLQGIEQYF.

The V and J genes are TRBV25-1 and TRBJ2-1, with TRBD1 matching over 7 bases. V dropped 6 bases and J dropped 3; count of bases not matched to a gene: 8. This CDR3 has 15 residues. Germline V gene data show CDR1 as MGHDK and CDR2 as SYGVNS. In DNA, the CDR3 is TGTGCCAGCAGCCACAGGGGTTCCTTCTACAATGAGCAGTTCTTC. Residues: CASSHRGSFYNEQFF.